The 9 T cell receptor beta chains reported below all come from one sample, sequenced in a study of T cells after yellow fever vaccination. TCRdb used MiXCR to reprocess the 5' RACE reads, holding one entry per CDR3 protein. The sample includes 10,000 to 11,000 distinct CDR3 sequences, around 5% of them seen just once. Specimen: PBMCs, either bulk or a sorted T-cell subset (CD4+, CD8+, memory, or dextramer-sorted; not recorded which), collected approximately 15 days after the first yellow fever vaccination. All receptors derive from a man between 18 and 29 years old who received the YFV17D yellow fever vaccine.

This clonotype was counted ten times or more. This chain uses TRBV5-6 with TRBJ2-7; a possible D gene is TRBD2 (7 bases). V was clipped by 4 bases and J by 0 bases, with 14 bases between them. Germline V CDR1 and CDR2: SGHDT, YYEEEE. There are 15 residues in the CDR3. The CDR3 bases are TGTGCCAGCAGCACGACAGGCGGGAGCTCCTACGAGCAGTACTTC. The encoded protein is CASSTTGGSSYEQYF.

This clonotype was counted many times. The rearrangement links TRBV30 to TRBJ1-4, with D hard to call. The CDR3 is made up of 13 amino acids. V was trimmed by 3 bases and J by 6 bases, leaving 11 bases between them. Looked up from germline, CDR1 is GTSNPN and CDR2 is SVGIG (reference sequence). CDR3: CAWSRRADEKLFF. CDR3 DNA sequence: TGTGCCTGGAGCCGTCGGGCTGATGAAAAACTGTTTTTT.

As concerns this clonotype: The junction departs from the called germline gene at one end, perhaps through a read error. V usage is TRBV3-1 and J usage is TRBJ2-3; D is uncertain. Germline CDR1 and CDR2: LGHDT and YNNKEL (reference sequence). The CDR3 is 15 amino acids. For the CDR3, the DNA is TGTGCCAGCACCCAGCAGGTCACTTGCACACATACGCAGTATTTT. It is translated as CASTQQVTCTHTQYF.

This clonotype showed up many times. The J gene is TRBJ1-2, the V gene TRBV3-1, with D tentatively TRBD1 (6 bases). The CDR3 spans 16 residues. Trimming stripped 4 bases from V and 1 base from J, with 16 bases between. Per the germline V gene, CDR1 is LGHDT and CDR2 is YNNKEL (reference sequence). For the CDR3, the DNA is TGTGCCAGCAGCCCCTACCGGGACAATTATAACTATGGCTACACCTTC. Translated, it gives CASSPYRDNYNYGYTF.

The gene calls are TRBV12-3 or TRBV12-4 and TRBJ2-3; 9 bases are shared with TRBD2. CDR3 length equals 14 residues. The junction had 1 base not matched to a gene; V was cut back by 0 bases and J by 6 bases. Here the CDR3 reads CASSLAAGGDTQYF. The DNA for the CDR3 is TGTGCCAGCAGTTTAGCCGCGGGGGGGGATACGCAGTATTTT.

This clonotype was seen ten or more times. The chain is built from TRBV5-1 and TRBJ2-2; tentative D call: TRBD2 (5 bases). This CDR3 contains 16 residues. With 1 base removed from V and 1 base from J, the gap between germline ends came to 11 bases. Per the germline V gene, CDR1 is SGHRS and CDR2 is YFSETQ. CDR3 sequence: CASSLTGNKNTGELFF. The CDR3, as DNA: TGCGCCAGCAGCTTGACCGGGAATAAGAACACCGGGGAGCTGTTTTTT.

This clonotype has ten or more counts. CDR3 bases: TGTGCCAGCAGTTCCCCAGGCCTAGGCAATCAGCCCCAGCATTTT. As protein: CASSSPGLGNQPQHF. The chain combines TRBV6-2 or TRBV6-3 with TRBJ1-5; D is unclear. V was clipped by 4 bases and J by 2 bases, with 12 bases between them. Per germline, CDR1 MNHEY and CDR2 SVGEGT. There are 15 residues in the CDR3.

This clonotype was seen ten or more times. The chain carries TRBV7-3 and TRBJ1-3; D not resolved. The CDR3 runs 14 residues. V dropped 5 bases and J dropped 1 base, with 9 bases sitting between them. The germline CDR1 and CDR2 sequences are SGHTA and FQGTGA. The DNA for the CDR3 is TGTGCCAGCAGCGATCCGAAATCTGGAAACACCATATATTTT. Encoded protein: CASSDPKSGNTIYF.

This clonotype rates as medium-sized (0.01 to 0.1%). V gene TRBV27 combines with J gene TRBJ1-2; a possible D gene is TRBD1 (5 bases). Germline V gene sequence: CDR1 MNHEY, CDR2 SMNVEV (reference sequence). V shed 4 bases and J shed 4 bases, with 16 bases lying between them. The CDR3 has 15 residues. CDR3 in amino acids: CASSSRPGGGYGYTF. The CDR3 bases are TGTGCCAGCAGTTCCCGACCGGGGGGAGGCTATGGCTACACCTTC.